The T cell receptor beta chain described here comes from a study of Ad26.COV2.S vaccination and SARS-CoV-2 variants. Background on the study: Doses of Ad26.COV2.S were injected into muscle once or twice, 56 days apart. Overall study findings and caveats: After vaccination, substantial breadth of spike-specific CD8+ and CD4+ responses was reported.

CDR1 MNHEY and CDR2 SVGEGT come from the germline V gene. The CDR3 has 16 amino acids. The germline V and J ends were trimmed by 5 bases and 2 bases, with 16 bases remaining between them. Produced via immunoSEQ multiplex PCR; TCRdb's table is partial and in-frame only. The data show fewer than 500,000 clones, about 88% seen once. Comments on this clone: Its antigen is currently unknown.

The treatment is: approximately 18 received Ad26.COV2.S at low or high dose, single or two shots; 5 received placebo; per-sample allocation not given. Sampling was done on day 63 after the first vaccine or placebo injection. The chain joins TRBV6-2 or TRBV6-3 to TRBJ1-5; no reliable D call. This material consisted of peripheral blood, taken in a trial of Ad26.COV2.S vaccine versus placebo. This receptor was obtained from a person aged 18-60 years who received the Ad26.COV2.S COVID-19 vaccine or a placebo. The CDR3 DNA reads as TGTGCCAGCAGTGGTGATCCCTTAATCCGCAATCAGCCCCAGCATTTT. The encoded protein is CASSGDPLIRNQPQHF.